These 28 T cell receptor beta chains originate from one sample sequenced in a study of blood T cell repertoires in COVID-19. Repertoires were generated with immunoSEQ multiplex PCR, while TCRdb's copy carries only in-frame clones and drops some. This table holds roughly 240,000 clones, 86% found once. The sequencing sample was made of PBMCs or T cells enriched from blood (not recorded which). These receptor sequences come from a woman in her fifties or sixties who had recovered from COVID-19.

The V gene is TRBV9, the J gene TRBJ1-1; TRBD1 might be the D (5 bases). Trimming left V 3 bases short and J 5 bases short, with 26 bases between. The CDR3 is 18 amino acids. Germline V lookup: CDR1 SGDLS, CDR2 YYNGEE. CDR3 region: CASSGETVWEPGGTEAFF. CDR3 DNA sequence: TGTGCCAGCAGCGGAGAGACAGTCTGGGAACCGGGTGGTACTGAAGCTTTCTTT.

The CDR3 DNA reads TGTGCCAGCAGCGTAGAGGCACGGGGAATCTCTGGAAACACCATATATTTT. Translated, it gives CASSVEARGISGNTIYF. This chain links TRBV9 with TRBJ1-3; D remains unclear. Trimming shortened V by 0 bases and J by 0 bases, and 13 bases separated the two germline ends. CDR1 SGDLS and CDR2 YYNGEE come from the germline V gene. The CDR3 length is 17 residues. Variable domain in full (rest from reference TRBV9 and TRBJ1-3): DSGVTQTPKHLITATGQRVTLRCSPRSGDLSVYWYQQSLDQGLQFLIQYYNGEERAKGNILERFSAQQFPDLHSELNLSSLELGDSALYFCASSVEARGISGNTIYFGEGSWLTVV.

The chain combines TRBV7-2 with TRBJ1-4; D might be TRBD1 (6 bases). In germline, CDR1 is SGHTA, CDR2 FQGNSA. Trimming shortened V by 4 bases and J by 2 bases, and 14 bases separated the two germline ends. The CDR3 extends over 16 amino acids. CDR3 loop: CASSSRGGRTNEKLFF. In nucleotides, the CDR3 is TGTGCCAGCAGCTCCCGGGGGGGGCGTACTAATGAAAAACTGTTTTTT.

This chain uses TRBV7-2 with TRBJ1-3; no clear D. Trimming cost V 4 bases and J 1 base, with 8 bases left between them. CDR1 is SGHTA and CDR2 is FQGNSA in the germline V gene. CDR3 length equals 14 residues. The CDR3 DNA follows: TGTGCCAGCAGCTGGAGTTCGTCTGGAAACACCATATATTTT. Encoded protein: CASSWSSSGNTIYF.

The chain has TRBV30 and TRBJ1-5; 7 bases map to TRBD1. CDR1 is GTSNPN and CDR2 is SVGIG in the germline V gene (reference sequence). CDR3 length: 18 amino acids. The junction had 17 bases not matched to a gene; V was cut back by 2 bases and J by 4 bases. The CDR3 region is CAWSPRGGFSGENQPQHF. The CDR3 nucleotides are TGTGCCTGGAGTCCCCGAGGGGGCTTCTCGGGGGAGAATCAGCCCCAGCATTTT.

The chain recombines TRBV27 with TRBJ2-1; the match to TRBD2 covers 13 bases. This CDR3 spans 16 amino acids. V lost 5 bases to trimming and J lost 4 bases; unmatched junction nucleotides: 5. Germline loops: CDR1 MNHEY, CDR2 SMNVEV (reference sequence). The CDR3 sequence is CASSAATSGRYNEQFF. The CDR3 DNA follows: TGTGCCAGCAGTGCCGCGACTAGCGGGAGGTACAATGAGCAGTTCTTC.

The chain recombines TRBV30 with TRBJ2-1; D is perhaps TRBD2 (5 bases). The ends were cut back, 0 bases at V and 0 bases at J, with 6 bases in the middle. Germline V gene data show CDR1 as GTSNPN and CDR2 as SVGIG (reference sequence). The CDR3 loop spans 14 amino acids. The CDR3 region is CAWSVGSSYNEQFF. CDR3 DNA: TGTGCCTGGAGTGTGGGGAGCTCCTACAATGAGCAGTTCTTC.

The V and J genes are TRBV7-3 and TRBJ2-1; 9 bases are a match to TRBD2. V shed 4 bases and J 9 bases; nucleotides not matched to a gene: 10. CDR3 length: 15 amino acids. Germline-derived CDR1 and CDR2 are SGHTA and FQGTGA. CDR3 region: CASSSGGSGRSEQFF. In DNA, the CDR3 is TGTGCCAGCAGCTCCGGGGGAAGCGGGAGGTCTGAGCAGTTCTTC.

The rearrangement joins TRBV19 to TRBJ2-5; 10 positions match TRBD2. V lost 5 bases, J lost 5 bases, and 8 bases stayed unmatched. This CDR3 region has 15 residues. Germline CDR1 and CDR2: LNHDA and SQIVND (reference sequence). The CDR3 DNA reads TGTGCCAGTAGTCCTAGCGGGGGACCATCGGAGACCCAGTACTTC. Amino acids: CASSPSGGPSETQYF.

This sequence joins TRBV2 and TRBJ1-3, with 10 nucleotides matching TRBD1. J lost 3 bases, V lost 6 bases, and 11 bases had no gene match. The CDR3 is 17 residues long. Germline V gene lookup returns CDR1 SNHLY and CDR2 FYNNEI. CDR3 coding DNA: TGTGCCAGCAGAGTTACCGGGACAGGGGAAGGTGGAAACACCATATATTTT. Translated: CASRVTGTGEGGNTIYF.

This sequence joins TRBV7-2 and TRBJ2-4; TRBD2 is a possible D gene (5 bases). Germline V gene data show CDR1 as SGHTA and CDR2 as FQGNSA. The CDR3 is 16 residues long. With 1 base removed from V and 0 bases from J, the gap between germline ends came to 10 bases. The CDR3 DNA is TGTGCCAGCAGCTTAGATGCCGGGGTAGCCAAAAACATTCAGTACTTC. As protein: CASSLDAGVAKNIQYF.

J is TRBJ2-7 and V is TRBV6-2 or TRBV6-3; D unclear. CDR3 length equals 14 residues. Deletions cut 2 bases from V and 1 base from J, with 9 bases between. Germline V gives CDR1 MNHEY, CDR2 SVGEGT. In DNA, the CDR3 is TGTGCCAGCAGTTACCCCACAGTATCCTACGAGCAGTACTTC. Encoded protein: CASSYPTVSYEQYF.

The chain recombines TRBV7-6 with TRBJ1-6, with D possibly being TRBD1 (6 bases). Germline CDR1 reads SGHVS; CDR2 reads FNYEAQ. Deletions cut 4 bases from V and 6 bases from J, with 13 bases between. This CDR3 comprises 15 residues. The CDR3 sequence is CASSSDRPSNSPLHF. CDR3 coding DNA: TGTGCCAGCAGCTCGGACAGACCGAGTAATTCACCCCTCCACTTT. The variable domain in full, with the rest retrieved from reference TRBV7-6 and TRBJ1-6, is GAGVSQSPRYKVTKRGQDVALRCDPISGHVSLYWYRQALGQGPEFLTYFNYEAQQDKSGLPNDRFSAERPEGSISTLTIQRTEQRDSAMYRCASSSDRPSNSPLHFGNGTRLTVT.

The gene calls are TRBV14 and TRBJ2-5, with D possibly being TRBD2 (6 bases). The CDR3 has 13 residues. Germline assignment: CDR1 SGHDN and CDR2 FVKESK. V shed 4 bases and J shed 4 bases, with 10 bases lying between them. CDR3 residues: CASSRRGGETQYF. The CDR3 coding sequence is TGTGCCAGCAGCCGGAGGGGAGGAGAGACCCAGTACTTC. The whole variable domain, remainder taken from reference TRBV14 and TRBJ2-5, is EAGVTQFPSHSVIEKGQTVTLRCDPISGHDNLYWYRRVMGKEIKFLLHFVKESKQDESGMPNNRFLAERTGGTYSTLKVQPAELEDSGVYFCASSRRGGETQYFGPGTRLLVL.

The chain joins TRBV4-3 to TRBJ1-4; no reliable D call. V lost 0 bases, J lost 8 bases, and 7 bases lay in between. Looked up from germline, CDR1 is LGHNA and CDR2 is YSLEER. This CDR3 contains 13 residues. The CDR3 loop is CASSQDLREKLFF. The CDR3 DNA sequence: TGCGCCAGCAGCCAAGACCTTCGGGAAAAACTGTTTTTT.

About this clone: A junction end diverges from the germline sequence, so it may reflect a read error. V and J are TRBV6-5 and TRBJ1-2, with TRBD1 as a possible D gene (5 bases). The CDR3 covers 11 residues. From germline, CDR1 is MNHEY and CDR2 SVGAGI. The CDR3 region has the DNA TGTGCCAGCAGCACCGGGGGGGGTTTTGCCTTC. Translated: CASSTGGGFAF.

CDR3 region: CASSTRGSNQPQHF. DNA for the CDR3: TGTGCCAGTAGTACAAGGGGGAGCAATCAGCCCCAGCATTTT. The chain combines TRBV19 with TRBJ1-5; weak D call: TRBD1 (6 bases). The germline V and J ends were trimmed by 4 bases and 1 base, with 8 bases remaining between them. Germline V lookup: CDR1 LNHDA, CDR2 SQIVND (reference sequence). The CDR3 contains 14 residues.

This CDR3 reads CASSPGFQIGSGANVLTF. The CDR3 region has the DNA TGTGCCAGTAGCCCAGGGTTTCAGATAGGCTCTGGGGCCAACGTCCTGACTTTC. The rearrangement uses TRBV19 and TRBJ2-6, with a possible D match to TRBD1 (5 bases). The CDR3 is made up of 18 amino acids. Trimming took off 6 bases at V and 0 bases at J, with 18 bases between the two ends. Germline CDR1 reads LNHDA; CDR2 reads SQIVND (reference sequence).

The chain couples TRBV10-3 to TRBJ1-1; 7 bases fit TRBD1. The CDR3 covers 13 residues. The V segment lost 6 bases and the J segment 2 bases; nucleotides outside the gene matches: 3. Germline values: CDR1 ENHRY, CDR2 SYGVKD. The CDR3: CAIRDRVNTEAFF. Written as DNA, the CDR3 is TGTGCCATCAGAGACAGGGTTAACACTGAAGCTTTCTTT.

The rearrangement joins TRBV14 to TRBJ2-7; 9 bases map to TRBD2. This CDR3 is built from 18 residues. Germline V gene lookup returns CDR1 SGHDN and CDR2 FVKESK. The V segment lost 4 bases and the J segment 0 bases; nucleotides outside the gene matches: 13. CDR3 region: CASSLGTSQKPGSYEQYF. The CDR3 bases are TGTGCCAGCAGCCTCGGGACTAGCCAAAAGCCGGGCTCCTACGAGCAGTACTTC.

The chain employs TRBV12-3 or TRBV12-4 and TRBJ1-2, with D uncertain. V gave up 5 bases and J gave up 4 bases, with 8 bases separating them. The CDR3 extends over 12 amino acids. The CDR3 here is CASSDWSYGYTF. DNA for the CDR3: TGTGCCAGCAGTGACTGGTCCTATGGCTACACCTTC.

The chain combines TRBV27 with TRBJ1-2, with D possibly TRBD1 on 5 matching bases. The CDR3 spans 14 residues. Trimming removed 5 bases from V and 0 bases from J, with 10 bases in between. Germline CDR1 and CDR2: MNHEY and SMNVEV (reference sequence). The CDR3 bases are TGTGCCAGCAGTCCCAAAGGGGCTAACTATGGCTACACCTTC. As protein: CASSPKGANYGYTF.

This rearrangement joins TRBV7-3 to TRBJ2-3, with TRBD2 identical over 7 bases. The CDR3 sequence is 14 residues long. The V gene end was trimmed by 5 bases and the J gene end by 3 bases; junction bases not matched to a gene: 5. Germline V CDR1 and CDR2: SGHTA, FQGTGA. The CDR3 coding sequence is TGTGCCAGCAGCCCGGGGACTAAAACAGATACGCAGTATTTT. Encoded protein: CASSPGTKTDTQYF.

The chain employs TRBV6-5 and TRBJ1-1; 7 nucleotides line up with TRBD1. Germline loops: CDR1 MNHEY, CDR2 SVGAGI. The CDR3 spans 14 residues. Losses at the gene ends were 7 bases for V and 2 bases for J; bases not matched to a gene: 7. CDR3 protein: CASIYRGGNTEAFF. The CDR3 DNA sequence: TGTGCCAGCATCTACAGGGGAGGTAACACTGAAGCTTTCTTT.

The chain uses TRBV29-1 and TRBJ1-1; a possible D gene is TRBD1 (5 bases). CDR1 SQVTM and CDR2 ANQGSEA come from the germline V gene. The ends were cut back, 4 bases at V and 3 bases at J, with 9 bases in the middle. The CDR3 runs to 12 residues. CDR3 in amino acids: CSVARAYTEAFF. The CDR3 nucleotides read TGCAGCGTTGCCAGGGCCTACACTGAAGCTTTCTTT.

This chain uses TRBV4-1 with TRBJ1-2; D gene ambiguous. V dropped 4 bases and J dropped 2 bases, with 14 bases sitting between them. Germline lookup yields CDR1 MGHRA and CDR2 YSYEKL. This CDR3 region has 15 residues. This CDR3 reads CASSPGFGGNYGYTF. For the CDR3, the DNA is TGCGCCAGCAGCCCTGGCTTTGGCGGAAACTATGGCTACACCTTC.

The gene calls are TRBV29-1 and TRBJ2-3, with 11 bases aligning to TRBD2. The trim removed 1 base at V and 2 bases at J, leaving 11 bases unmatched. The length of the CDR3 is 18 residues. Germline V gene lookup returns CDR1 SQVTM and CDR2 ANQGSEA. The CDR3 here is CSVEGRWVAGGPTDTQYF. The CDR3 region has the DNA TGCAGCGTTGAAGGGCGGTGGGTAGCGGGAGGGCCCACAGATACGCAGTATTTT.

V is TRBV2 and J is TRBJ1-1; D gene uncertain. CDR3 length: 14 residues. Germline assignment: CDR1 SNHLY and CDR2 FYNNEI. Trimming removed 3 bases from V and 5 bases from J, with 13 bases in between. The CDR3 nucleotides are TGTGCCAGCAGTGATCTCGCGGGAGGGACTGAAGCTTTCTTT. It specifies CASSDLAGGTEAFF.